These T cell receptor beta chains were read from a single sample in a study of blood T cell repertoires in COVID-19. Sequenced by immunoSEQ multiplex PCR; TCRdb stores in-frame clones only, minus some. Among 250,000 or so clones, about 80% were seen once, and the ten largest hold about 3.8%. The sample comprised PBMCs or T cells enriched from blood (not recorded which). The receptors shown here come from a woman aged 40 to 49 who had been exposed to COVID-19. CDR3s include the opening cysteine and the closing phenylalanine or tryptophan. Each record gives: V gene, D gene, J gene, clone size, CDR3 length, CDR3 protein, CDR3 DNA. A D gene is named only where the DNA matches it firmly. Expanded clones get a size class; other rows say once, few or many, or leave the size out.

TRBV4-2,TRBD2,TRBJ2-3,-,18,CASSRGLAGGPSTDTQYF,TGTGCCAGCAGCCGCGGACTAGCGGGGGGGCCCAGCACAGATACGCAGTATTTT
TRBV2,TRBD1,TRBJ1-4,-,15,CASSVRQGGDEKLFF,TGTGCCAGCAGCGTCCGACAGGGGGGAGATGAAAAACTGTTTTTT
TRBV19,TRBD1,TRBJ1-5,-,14,CASSPRTGHQPQHF,TGTGCCAGTAGTCCACGGACAGGGCATCAGCCCCAGCATTTT
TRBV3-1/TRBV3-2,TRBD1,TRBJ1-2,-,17,CASSQEGTGPVFYGYTF,TGTGCCAGCAGCCAAGAAGGGACAGGCCCAGTTTTCTATGGCTACACCTTC
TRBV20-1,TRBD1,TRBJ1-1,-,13,CSASWTGGTEAFF,TGCAGTGCTAGTTGGACAGGGGGAACTGAAGCTTTCTTT
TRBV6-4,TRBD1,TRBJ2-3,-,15,CASSETGGPGDTQYF,TGTGCCAGCAGTGAGACAGGGGGCCCCGGGGATACGCAGTATTTT
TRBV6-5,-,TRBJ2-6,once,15,CASTGGHSGANVLTF,TGTGCCAGCACGGGGGGCCACTCTGGGGCCAACGTCCTGACTTTC
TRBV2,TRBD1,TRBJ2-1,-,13,CATRRDSYNEQFF,TGTGCCACCCGCCGGGACAGTTACAATGAGCAGTTCTTC
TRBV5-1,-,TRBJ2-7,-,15,CASSLATGKYYEQYF,TGCGCCAGCAGCTTGGCTACAGGGAAATACTACGAGCAGTACTTC
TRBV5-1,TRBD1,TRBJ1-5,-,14,CASSTGTGGQPQHF,TGCGCCAGCAGCACCGGGACAGGTGGGCAGCCCCAGCATTTT
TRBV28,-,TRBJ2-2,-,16,CASSFSQGVSTGELFF,TGTGCCAGCAGTTTTTCGCAGGGCGTGAGCACCGGGGAGCTGTTTTTT
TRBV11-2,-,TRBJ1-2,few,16,CASSLFRVTANYGYTF,TGTGCCAGCAGCTTATTTCGGGTTACGGCTAACTATGGCTACACCTTC
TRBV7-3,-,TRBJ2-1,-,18,CASSSIRGSLPPYNEQFF,TGTGCCAGCAGCTCAATTCGGGGTTCCCTACCCCCCTACAATGAGCAGTTCTTC
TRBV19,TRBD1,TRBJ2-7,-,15,CASSIEQGATYEQYF,TGTGCCAGTAGTATAGAACAGGGGGCTACCTACGAGCAGTACTTC
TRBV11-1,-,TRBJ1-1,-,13,CASSDTQGTEAFF,TGTGCCAGCAGCGATACTCAGGGAACTGAAGCTTTCTTT
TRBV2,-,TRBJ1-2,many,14,CASKSTVLGYGYTF,TGTGCCAGCAAGTCTACAGTCCTCGGCTATGGCTACACCTTC
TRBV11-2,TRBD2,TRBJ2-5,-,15,CASSSPTSGVETQYF,TGTGCCAGCAGCTCACCCACTAGCGGGGTGGAGACCCAGTACTTC
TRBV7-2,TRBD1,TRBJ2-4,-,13,CASRPPTGNIQYF,TGTGCCAGCAGGCCGCCGACAGGGAACATTCAGTACTTC
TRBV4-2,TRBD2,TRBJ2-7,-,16,CASSPGLAGGPYEQYF,TGTGCCAGCAGCCCTGGACTAGCGGGTGGACCCTACGAGCAGTACTTC
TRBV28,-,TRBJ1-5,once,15,CASSRAYSSQSSQHF,TGTGCCAGCAGTCGCGCGTACAGTTCCCAATCATCCCAGCATTTT
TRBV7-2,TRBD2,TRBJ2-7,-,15,CASSFSGAAAYEQYF,TGTGCCAGCAGCTTCAGCGGGGCGGCCGCCTACGAGCAGTACTTC
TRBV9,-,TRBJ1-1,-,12,CASSAETPEAFF,TGTGCCAGCAGCGCGGAGACGCCTGAAGCTTTCTTT
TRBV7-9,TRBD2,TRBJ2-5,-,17,CASSLGKRLAGEETQYF,TGTGCCAGCAGCTTAGGGAAAAGGCTAGCGGGGGAAGAGACCCAGTACTTC
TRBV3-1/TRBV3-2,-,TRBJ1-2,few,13,CASSETGNYGYTF,TGTGCCAGCAGCGAGACGGGGAACTATGGCTACACCTTC
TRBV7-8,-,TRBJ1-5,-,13,CASSLYSGQPQHF,TGTGCCAGCAGCTTATACAGTGGACAGCCCCAGCATTTT
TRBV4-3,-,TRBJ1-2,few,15,CASSQGQATIGGYTF,TGCGCCAGCAGCCAAGGTCAAGCGACCATAGGAGGCTACACCTTC
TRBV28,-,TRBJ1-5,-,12,CATREVNQPQHF,TGTGCCACCCGAGAGGTCAATCAGCCCCAGCATTTT
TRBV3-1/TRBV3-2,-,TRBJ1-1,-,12,CASSQAGLRAFF,TGTGCCAGCAGCCAAGCAGGGCTCCGAGCTTTCTTT
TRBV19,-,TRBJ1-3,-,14,CASRNGFSGNTIYF,TGTGCCAGCCGGAACGGGTTCTCTGGAAACACCATATATTTT
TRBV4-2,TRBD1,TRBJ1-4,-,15,CASSQVGTENEKLFF,TGTGCCAGCAGCCAGGTCGGGACAGAAAATGAAAAACTGTTTTTT
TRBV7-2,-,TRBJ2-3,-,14,CASSLARETDTQYF,TGTGCCAGCAGCTTAGCGCGAGAGACAGATACGCAGTATTTT
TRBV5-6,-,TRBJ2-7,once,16,CASRSTGSRSSYEQYF,TGTGCCAGCAGGTCGACAGGTTCTCGAAGCTCCTACGAGCAGTACTTC
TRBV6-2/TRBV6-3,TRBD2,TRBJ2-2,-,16,CASSYLAGAHTGELFF,TGTGCCAGCAGTTACCTAGCGGGGGCGCACACCGGGGAGCTGTTTTTT
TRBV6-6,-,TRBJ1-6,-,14,CASSFGTGDSPLHF,TGTGCCAGCAGTTTCGGGACGGGAGATTCACCCCTCCACTTT
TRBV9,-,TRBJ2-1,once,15,CASSVGAGSYNEQFF,TGTGCCAGCAGCGTAGGCGCCGGCTCCTACAATGAGCAGTTCTTC
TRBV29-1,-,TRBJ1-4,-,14,CSVEFTGSSEKLFF,TGCAGCGTTGAATTTACAGGGTCGTCGGAAAAACTGTTTTTT
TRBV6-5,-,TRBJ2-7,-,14,CASSYVSGTYEQYF,TGTGCCAGCAGTTACGTGTCAGGTACCTACGAGCAGTACTTC
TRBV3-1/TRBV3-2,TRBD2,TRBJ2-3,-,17,CASSPRLAGGFTDTQYF,TGTGCCAGCAGCCCTCGACTAGCGGGGGGGTTCACAGATACGCAGTATTTT
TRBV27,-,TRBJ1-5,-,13,CASSLWGGKPQHF,TGTGCCAGCAGTTTATGGGGGGGAAAGCCCCAGCATTTT
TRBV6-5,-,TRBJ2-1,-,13,CASSYSPERRQFF,TGTGCCAGCAGTTACTCCCCGGAGAGGAGGCAGTTCTTC
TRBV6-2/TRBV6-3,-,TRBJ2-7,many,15,CASSYSSFAEGEQYF,TGTGCCAGCAGTTACTCGAGTTTCGCAGAGGGAGAGCAGTACTTC
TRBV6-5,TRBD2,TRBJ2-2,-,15,CAIRTSGQNTGELFF,TGTGCCATCAGGACTAGCGGACAAAACACCGGGGAGCTGTTTTTT
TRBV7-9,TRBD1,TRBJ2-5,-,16,CASSSTGGARVETQYF,TGTGCCAGCAGCTCCACAGGGGGCGCGAGGGTAGAGACCCAGTACTTC
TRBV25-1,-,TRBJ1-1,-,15,CASSEYLSGVTEAFF,TGTGCCAGCAGTGAATATCTTTCAGGGGTGACTGAAGCTTTCTTT
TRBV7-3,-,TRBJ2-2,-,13,CASSFSNTGELFF,TGTGCCAGCAGCTTTAGCAACACCGGGGAGCTGTTTTTT
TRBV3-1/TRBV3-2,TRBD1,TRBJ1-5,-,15,CASSQGEGGSQPQHF,TGTGCCAGCAGCCAAGGGGAAGGGGGCAGTCAGCCCCAGCATTTT
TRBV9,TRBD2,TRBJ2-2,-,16,CASSVKGLADTGELFF,TGTGCCAGCAGCGTTAAGGGACTAGCGGACACCGGGGAGCTGTTTTTT
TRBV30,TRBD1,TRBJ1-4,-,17,CAWSHPTGTAANEKLFF,TGTGCCTGGAGCCACCCCACCGGGACAGCAGCTAATGAAAAACTGTTTTTT